These 15 T cell receptor beta chains came from one sample sequenced in a study of blood T cell repertoires in COVID-19. Only in-frame clones appear in the TCRdb table, and some are missing; sequencing was by immunoSEQ multiplex PCR. The sample has about 270,000 clones; about 89% are singletons. Sequenced material: PBMCs or T cells enriched from blood (not recorded which). The receptor source for this set is a woman between 18 and 29 years old who had recovered from COVID-19.

The genes are TRBV19 and TRBJ1-6, with TRBD1 as a possible D gene (5 bases). Trimming removed 4 bases from V and 13 bases from J, with 14 bases in between. CDR3 size: 13 residues. CDR1 and CDR2 from the germline V gene are LNHDA and SQIVND (reference sequence). In DNA form, the CDR3 reads TGTGCCAGTAGTAAAGGGCAGGGTGCGCCCCTCCACTTT. Its protein is CASSKGQGAPLHF.

CDR3 protein: CASSPSRDRNEQFF. The CDR3 region has the DNA TGCGCCAGCAGTCCGTCCCGGGACAGAAATGAGCAGTTCTTC. The V call is TRBV10-1, the J call TRBJ2-1, with 7 bases fitting TRBD1. The CDR3 sequence is 14 residues long. With V trimmed by 5 bases and J by 7 bases, 8 bases remained unmatched. Germline assignment: CDR1 WNHNN and CDR2 SYGVQD (reference sequence).

The chain links TRBV7-9 to TRBJ1-6; 8 bases are a match to TRBD1. CDR3 length: 16 residues. Germline V gene data show CDR1 as SEHNR and CDR2 as FQNEAQ (reference sequence). V lost 11 bases to trimming and J lost 14 bases; unmatched junction nucleotides: 23. In DNA form, the CDR3 reads TGTGCCTACGGACAGGGTGTCTTAGGCGTAGGAGCGGCCCTCCACTTT. Its protein is CAYGQGVLGVGAALHF.

V is TRBV19 and J is TRBJ1-4, with D possibly being TRBD1 (5 bases). V lost 0 bases, J lost 7 bases, and 12 bases lay in between. The CDR3 spans 15 residues. Germline loops: CDR1 LNHDA, CDR2 SQIVND (reference sequence). The CDR3 protein is CASSIEAGLSEKLFF. The CDR3 coding sequence is TGTGCCAGTAGTATAGAGGCAGGGTTGAGTGAAAAACTGTTTTTT.

This clone was observed once. The V call is TRBV7-2, the J call TRBJ2-5, with a weak D call TRBD2 (5 bases). Germline V CDR1 and CDR2: SGHTA, FQGNSA. The CDR3 covers 14 residues. V shed 1 base and J shed 5 bases, with 11 bases lying between them. CDR3 coding DNA: TGTGCCAGCAGCTTAGTAGGACTGGCGGAGACCCAGTACTTC. It yields the protein CASSLVGLAETQYF.

The genes are TRBV9 and TRBJ2-1; TRBD1 matches at 8 bases. The CDR3 runs to 15 residues. The V gene's germline CDR1 is SGDLS and CDR2 YYNGEE. Unmatched junction bases numbered 4, after V lost 4 bases and J lost 1 base. CDR3 coding DNA: TGTGCCAGCAGCCCCAGGGACAGGTCCTACAATGAGCAGTTCTTC. Its protein is CASSPRDRSYNEQFF.

This chain links TRBV5-8 with TRBJ2-5; unclear D gene. The CDR3 totals 15 residues. Germline-derived CDR1 and CDR2 are SGHTS and YDEGEE. V lost 0 bases and J lost 4, with 13 bases in between. In nucleotides, the CDR3 is TGTGCCAGCAGCTTGGGCGCCCCCCCGGGAGAGACCCAGTACTTC. Encoded protein: CASSLGAPPGETQYF.

This clone was seen a single time. V usage is TRBV11-2 and J usage is TRBJ2-5, with D tentatively TRBD2 (6 bases). The CDR3 sequence is 15 residues long. Germline CDR1 is SGHAT and CDR2 is FQNNGV. Trimming took 1 base from V and 3 from J, leaving 12 bases between them. The DNA of the CDR3 is TGTGCCAGCAGCTTAGCTGTCGGGGGTAAAGAGACCCAGTACTTC. This codes for CASSLAVGGKETQYF.

The rearrangement links TRBV19 to TRBJ2-3; D gene ambiguous. The length of the CDR3 is 14 residues. Trimming pared 3 bases from V and 10 bases from J, leaving 17 bases between. CDR1 and CDR2 (germline): LNHDA, SQIVND (reference sequence). The CDR3 protein is CASSIKSGDFAQYF. DNA of the CDR3: TGTGCCAGTAGTATTAAATCCGGAGATTTTGCGCAGTATTTT.

The chain employs TRBV5-1 and TRBJ1-4; D uncertain. The CDR3 covers 14 residues. Germline CDR1 is SGHRS and CDR2 is YFSETQ. V gave up 1 base and J gave up 4 bases, with 8 bases separating them. The CDR3 bases are TGCGCCAGCAGCTTGAACTCCTTTAATGAAAAACTGTTTTTT. It specifies CASSLNSFNEKLFF.

J is TRBJ2-3 and V is TRBV3-1 (or the pseudogene TRBV3-2); tentatively, D is TRBD2 (7 bases). The CDR3 is 16 amino acids. Germline V CDR1 and CDR2: LGHDT, YNNKEL (reference sequence). Trimming stripped 1 base from V and 2 bases from J, with 13 bases between. This CDR3 reads CASSQATAGATDTQYF. DNA of the CDR3: TGTGCCAGCAGCCAAGCTACCGCGGGGGCCACAGATACGCAGTATTTT.

V usage is TRBV7-8 and J usage is TRBJ1-5, with 9 bases lining up with TRBD1. This CDR3 region has 14 residues. CDR1 and CDR2 from the germline V gene are SGHVS and FQNEAQ. With 4 bases clipped from V and 9 bases from J, the junction kept 7 bases outside the gene matches. CDR3 residues: CASSSGTGRPPQHF. The CDR3, as DNA: TGTGCCAGCAGCTCCGGGACAGGGCGTCCGCCCCAGCATTTT.

The chain joins TRBV5-1 to TRBJ2-2; 8 positions agree with TRBD2. The J segment lost 2 bases and the V segment lost 0 bases, leaving 3 bases of the junction unmatched. The CDR3 has 16 amino acids. CDR1 is SGHRS, CDR2 YFSETQ, per germline. CDR3 sequence reads: CASSLAGTSNTGELFF. In DNA form, the CDR3 reads TGCGCCAGCAGCTTGGCCGGGACTAGTAACACCGGGGAGCTGTTTTTT.

The chain uses TRBV27 and TRBJ2-7; D is perhaps TRBD2 (5 bases). CDR1 and CDR2 (germline): MNHEY, SMNVEV (reference sequence). The V gene lost 7 bases and the J gene lost 6 bases, with 13 bases spanning the gap. This CDR3 is 12 amino acids long. CDR3 DNA: TGTGCCAGCACATTGACGGGATCCGAGCAGTACTTC. Protein sequence: CASTLTGSEQYF.

The rearrangement links TRBV11-3 to TRBJ2-2; D unclear. V lost 3 bases and J lost 0, with 8 bases in between. Looked up from germline, CDR1 is SGHNT and CDR2 is YENEEA. The CDR3 has 15 residues. The CDR3 nucleotides read TGTGCCAGCAGCTTGGGCGCTTCGAACACCGGGGAGCTGTTTTTT. Translating it yields CASSLGASNTGELFF. The full variable domain, in which reference TRBV11-3 and TRBJ2-2 provide the parts outside the CDR3, is EAGVVQSPRYKIIEKKQPVAFWCNPISGHNTLYWYLQNLGQGPELLIRYENEEAVDDSQLPKDRFSAERLKGVDSTLKIQPAELGDSAVYLCASSLGASNTGELFFGEGSRLTVL.